This T cell receptor beta chain was identified in a study of blood T cells in healthy people across ages. With a J-beta primer mix and a sample-barcoded 5' primer, a second PCR ran roughly 6 to 12 cycles. Via MiXCR, TCRdb re-called the 5' RACE reads, giving one row per CDR3 protein. The sample shows about 670,000 distinct CDR3 sequences, around 43% of them seen only once. Healthy Russian Caucasian donors spanned ages roughly 6 to 100 years. This clonotype was detected only a few times. Its target is not known. The germline V gene encodes CDR1 SGHTA and CDR2 FQGNSA. After removal of 8 bases from V and 0 bases from J, the junction contained 5 bases not matched to a gene. The CDR3 runs to 14 residues. Regarding the study as a whole: Per million T cells, the diversity of TCR beta decreased roughly linearly as age advanced.

The V and J genes are TRBV7-2 and TRBJ1-2; TRBD1 agrees at 8 bases. The sequenced material came from blood. This TCR came from an older man in good health. The chain's CDR3 is CASRGTGSNYGYTF. The CDR3 nucleotides are TGTGCCAGCCGGGGGACAGGTTCTAACTATGGCTACACCTTC.